The 14 T cell receptor beta chains given below trace back to one sample, sequenced in a study of control samples from healthy donors and cancer patients. Clones were read by immunoSEQ multiplex PCR, and TCRdb kept only the in-frame ones, dropping some. The sample holds 200,000 or so clones, about 94% seen once. The sample comprised blood. The receptors come from a man aged 50 or older in good health.

The rearrangement uses TRBV28 and TRBJ1-5, with 8 bases that match TRBD1. Looked up from germline, CDR1 is MDHEN and CDR2 is SYDVKM. V lost 6 bases and J lost 6; bases outside the gene matches: 7. The length of the CDR3 is 14 residues. CDR3 loop: CASRPAGGGQPQHF. The CDR3, as DNA: TGTGCCAGCAGACCCGCAGGGGGCGGTCAGCCCCAGCATTTT.

This CDR3 is CASSQEPTGISSYNSPLHF. Here the CDR3 DNA reads TGCGCCAGCAGCCAAGAACCGACAGGGATTAGCTCCTATAATTCACCCCTCCACTTT. The chain has TRBV4-1 and TRBJ1-6, with 7 bases identical to TRBD1. The CDR3 sequence is 19 residues long. Trimming removed 0 bases from V and 0 bases from J; junction bases left unmatched: 8. CDR1 is MGHRA and CDR2 is YSYEKL in the germline V gene.

The chain uses TRBV4-3 and TRBJ2-7; D gene uncertain. Germline lookup yields CDR1 LGHNA and CDR2 YSLEER. The CDR3 has 15 residues. Trimming removed 0 bases at V and 3 bases at J, with 12 bases between. CDR3 in amino acids: CASSQDPRKFYEQYF. In nucleotides, the CDR3 is TGCGCCAGCAGCCAAGACCCCCGCAAGTTCTACGAGCAGTACTTC.

The rearrangement uses TRBV7-3 and TRBJ1-5; D not certain. There are 13 residues in the CDR3. Germline V lookup: CDR1 SGHTA, CDR2 FQGTGA. The germline V and J ends were trimmed by 5 bases and 6 bases, with 11 bases remaining between them. CDR3 nucleotide sequence: TGTGCCAGCAGCCCAGGTGCGGGTCAGCCCCAGCATTTT. The encoded protein is CASSPGAGQPQHF.

V gene TRBV5-1 combines with J gene TRBJ1-5, with D tentatively TRBD1 (6 bases). The CDR3 extends over 15 amino acids. V lost 0 bases and J 7 bases, leaving 14 bases between the germline ends. Germline-derived CDR1 and CDR2 are SGHRS and YFSETQ. This chain's CDR3 is CASSLGPGVEQPQHF. The CDR3, as DNA: TGCGCCAGCAGCTTGGGCCCAGGGGTGGAACAGCCCCAGCATTTT.

This sequence joins TRBV28 and TRBJ1-2, with 8 bases aligning to TRBD1. Trimming at V came to 2 bases and at J to 6 bases, leaving 8 bases not matched to a gene. Germline CDR1 MDHEN, CDR2 SYDVKM. The CDR3 is 15 residues long. CDR3 nucleotide sequence: TGTGCCAGCAGTTTAAGGGGGGACAGGCGCCATGGCTACACCTTC. It specifies CASSLRGDRRHGYTF.

This clone appeared a single time. The chain is built from TRBV11-2 and TRBJ1-2; tentative D call: TRBD1 (5 bases). The CDR3 has 13 amino acids. V gave up 1 base and J gave up 4 bases, with 7 bases separating them. CDR1 is SGHAT, CDR2 FQNNGV, per germline. This CDR3 is CASSLGRAYGYTF. DNA for the CDR3: TGTGCCAGCAGCTTAGGCAGGGCCTATGGCTACACCTTC.

The chain joins TRBV3-1 (or the pseudogene TRBV3-2) to TRBJ2-6; D remains ambiguous. The CDR3 is 18 amino acids. Germline CDR1 LGHDT, CDR2 YNNKEL (reference sequence). Trimming pared 2 bases from V and 1 base from J, leaving 15 bases between. The CDR3 protein is CASSQPQRLSSGANVLTF. The DNA for the CDR3 is TGTGCCAGCAGCCAACCACAGAGGCTGTCTTCTGGGGCCAACGTCCTGACTTTC.

As for this clone: This sample includes further DNA sequences coding for the same CDR3. This sequence joins TRBV5-1 and TRBJ1-3; the match to TRBD1 covers 7 bases. In germline, CDR1 is SGHRS, CDR2 YFSETQ. After removal of 4 bases from V and 4 bases from J, the junction contained 5 bases not matched to a gene. CDR3 size: 14 residues. The CDR3, as DNA: TGCGCCAGCAGCCCACAGGGGAGCGGAAACACCATATATTTT. This codes for CASSPQGSGNTIYF.

J is TRBJ2-7 and V is TRBV7-2, with 8 bases fitting TRBD1. The CDR3 consists of 15 residues. In germline, CDR1 is SGHTA, CDR2 FQGNSA. V gave up 5 bases and J gave up 2 bases; unmatched junction bases: 8. The CDR3 loop is CASSLGQGNTYEQYF. The CDR3 nucleotides read TGTGCCAGCAGCCTCGGACAGGGCAATACCTACGAGCAGTACTTC.

The DNA for the CDR3 is TGCAGTGCTAGTCCGGGGGGAGTTGATGGCTACACCTTC. Protein sequence: CSASPGGVDGYTF. The rearrangement joins TRBV20-1 to TRBJ1-2, with D possibly TRBD1 on 5 matching bases. The CDR3 length is 13 residues. V lost 3 bases and J lost 6, with 14 bases in between. Per germline, CDR1 DFQATT and CDR2 SNEGSKA (reference sequence).

This chain joins TRBV6-2 or TRBV6-3 and TRBJ2-3; 13 bases fit TRBD2. Trimming took 2 bases from V and 4 from J; bases not matched to a gene: 3. Germline CDR1 reads MNHEY; CDR2 reads SVGEGT. The CDR3 contains 16 residues. The CDR3 sequence: CASSYGLAGVADTQYF. The DNA of the CDR3 is TGTGCCAGCAGTTACGGACTAGCGGGGGTCGCAGATACGCAGTATTTT.

Only one count was recorded for this clone. V and J are TRBV27 and TRBJ1-1, with a tentative D call TRBD1 (5 bases). Germline loops: CDR1 MNHEY, CDR2 SMNVEV (reference sequence). The CDR3 spans 14 residues. Trimming shortened V by 4 bases and J by 0 bases, and 9 bases separated the two germline ends. The CDR3 protein is CASSYGTVNTEAFF. The CDR3 region has the DNA TGTGCCAGCAGTTACGGGACGGTGAACACTGAAGCTTTCTTT.

For the CDR3, the DNA is TGTGCCAGCAGCCAAATGACCGGGATGACGAAGTTCTTC. Translation gives CASSQMTGMTKFF. The V call is TRBV14, the J call TRBJ2-1; a possible D gene is TRBD2 (5 bases). Germline V gene sequence: CDR1 SGHDN, CDR2 FVKESK. V dropped 2 bases and J dropped 14 bases, with 16 bases sitting between them. This CDR3 region has 13 residues. Using reference TRBV14 and TRBJ2-1 for the parts outside the CDR3, the full variable domain is EAGVTQFPSHSVIEKGQTVTLRCDPISGHDNLYWYRRVMGKEIKFLLHFVKESKQDESGMPNNRFLAERTGGTYSTLKVQPAELEDSGVYFCASSQMTGMTKFFGPGTRLTVL.